This TCR beta chain was sequenced in a study of cytomegalovirus exposure and HLA in healthy donors. Study-level background: An early release of data contained about 85 million unique TCRs, which came from HLA-typed donors.

Findings of the study overall: Specificity of a few CMV-associated chains for CMV antigens was verified in vitro. Data from an earlier analysis indicated that most TCR beta V segments were productive either about 87% or about 30% of the time.

CDR3 length equals 15 residues. V was clipped by 5 bases and J by 3 bases, with 14 bases between them. Per germline, CDR1 MNHNY and CDR2 SVGAGI (reference sequence). Of note for this clone: Its specificity is unknown.

PCR primers comprised 60 Vbeta and 13 Jbeta primers. Data came from immunoSEQ multiplex PCR; TCRdb stores just in-frame clones and leaves some out. This table lists approximately 80,000 clones. The sample was PBMCs. V gene TRBV6-6 combines with J gene TRBJ2-1, with D perhaps TRBD2 (5 bases). This receptor was obtained from a man between 18 and 29 years old in good health and CMV-seropositive. The CDR3 region is CASSPSIAGYNEQFF. The CDR3 nucleotides read TGTGCCAGCAGTCCCAGCATCGCGGGCTACAATGAGCAGTTCTTC.